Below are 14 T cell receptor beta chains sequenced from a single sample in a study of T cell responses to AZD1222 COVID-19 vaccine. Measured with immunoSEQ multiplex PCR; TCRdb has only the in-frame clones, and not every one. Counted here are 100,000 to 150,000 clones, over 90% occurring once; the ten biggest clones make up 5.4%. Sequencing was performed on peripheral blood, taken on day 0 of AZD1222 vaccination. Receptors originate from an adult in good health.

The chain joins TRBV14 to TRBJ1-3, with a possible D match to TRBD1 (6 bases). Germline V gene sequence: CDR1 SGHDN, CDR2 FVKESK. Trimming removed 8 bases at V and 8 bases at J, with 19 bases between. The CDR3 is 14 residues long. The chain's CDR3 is CASPAVVWGHTIYF. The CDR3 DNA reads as TGTGCCAGCCCCGCCGTGGTCTGGGGGCACACCATATATTTT.

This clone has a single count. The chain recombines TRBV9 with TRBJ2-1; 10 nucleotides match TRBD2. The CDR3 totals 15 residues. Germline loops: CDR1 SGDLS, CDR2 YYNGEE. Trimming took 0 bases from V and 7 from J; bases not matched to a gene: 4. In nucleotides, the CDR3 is TGTGCCAGCAGCGTAGGAGGAGCGGGGGGGAATGAGCAGTTCTTC. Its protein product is CASSVGGAGGNEQFF.

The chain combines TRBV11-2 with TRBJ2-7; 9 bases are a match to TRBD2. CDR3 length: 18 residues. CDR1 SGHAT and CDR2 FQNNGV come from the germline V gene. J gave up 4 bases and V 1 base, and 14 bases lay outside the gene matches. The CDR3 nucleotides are TGTGCCAGCAGCTTAGCTTCGCTAGCGGGATATTACGTTTACGAGCAGTACTTC. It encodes CASSLASLAGYYVYEQYF. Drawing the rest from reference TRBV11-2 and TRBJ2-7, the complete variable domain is EAGVAQSPRYKIIEKRQSVAFWCNPISGHATLYWYQQILGQGPKLLIQFQNNGVVDDSQLPKDRFSAERLKGVDSTLKIQPAKLEDSAVYLCASSLASLAGYYVYEQYFGPGTRLTVT.

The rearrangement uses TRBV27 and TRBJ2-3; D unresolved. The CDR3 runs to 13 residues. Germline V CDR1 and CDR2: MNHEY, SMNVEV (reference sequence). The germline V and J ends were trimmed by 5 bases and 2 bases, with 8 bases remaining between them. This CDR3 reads CASSLGLTDTQYF. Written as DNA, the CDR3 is TGTGCCAGCAGTCTCGGCCTCACAGATACGCAGTATTTT.

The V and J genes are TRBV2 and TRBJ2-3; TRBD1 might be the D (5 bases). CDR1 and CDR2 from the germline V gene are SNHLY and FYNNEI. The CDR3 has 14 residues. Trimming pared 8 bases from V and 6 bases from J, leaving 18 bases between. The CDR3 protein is CASGFSVGADTQYF. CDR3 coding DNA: TGTGCCAGCGGATTTTCGGTTGGGGCGGATACGCAGTATTTT.

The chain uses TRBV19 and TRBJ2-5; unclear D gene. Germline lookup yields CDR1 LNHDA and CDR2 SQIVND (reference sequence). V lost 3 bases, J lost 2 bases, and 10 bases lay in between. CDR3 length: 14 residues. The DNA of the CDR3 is TGTGCCAGTAGTATCGGCTCCACGCAAGAGACCCAGTACTTC. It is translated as CASSIGSTQETQYF.

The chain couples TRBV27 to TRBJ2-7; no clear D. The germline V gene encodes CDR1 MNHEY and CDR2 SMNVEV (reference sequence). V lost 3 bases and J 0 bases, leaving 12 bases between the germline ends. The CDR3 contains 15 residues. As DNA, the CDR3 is TGTGCCAGCAGTTTCACATTGGTCGGCTCCTACGAGCAGTACTTC. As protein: CASSFTLVGSYEQYF.

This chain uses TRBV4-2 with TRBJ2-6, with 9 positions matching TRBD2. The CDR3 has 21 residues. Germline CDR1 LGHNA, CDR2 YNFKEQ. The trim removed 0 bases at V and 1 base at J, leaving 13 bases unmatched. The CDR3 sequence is CASSQESLASGRRSGANVLTF. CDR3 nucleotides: TGTGCCAGCAGCCAAGAATCTTTAGCGAGCGGGAGGAGGTCTGGGGCCAACGTCCTGACTTTC.

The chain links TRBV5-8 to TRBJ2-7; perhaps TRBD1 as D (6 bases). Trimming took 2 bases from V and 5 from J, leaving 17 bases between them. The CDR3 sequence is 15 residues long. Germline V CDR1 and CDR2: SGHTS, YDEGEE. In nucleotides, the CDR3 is TGTGCCAGCAGCTTTATCCCGACAGGATTAAACGAGCAGTACTTC. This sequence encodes CASSFIPTGLNEQYF. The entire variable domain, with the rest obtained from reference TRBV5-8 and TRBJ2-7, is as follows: EAGVTQSPTHLIKTRGQQATLRCSPISGHTSVYWYQQALGLGLQFLLWYDEGEERNRGNFPPRFSGRQFPNYSSELNVNALELEDSALYLCASSFIPTGLNEQYFGPGTRLTVT.

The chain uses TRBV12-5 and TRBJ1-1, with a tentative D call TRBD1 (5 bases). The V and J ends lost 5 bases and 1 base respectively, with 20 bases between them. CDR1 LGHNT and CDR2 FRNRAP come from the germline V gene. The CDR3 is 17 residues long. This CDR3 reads CASGASGVWLWNTEAFF. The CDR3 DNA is TGTGCTAGTGGTGCCTCGGGGGTCTGGCTTTGGAACACTGAAGCTTTCTTT.

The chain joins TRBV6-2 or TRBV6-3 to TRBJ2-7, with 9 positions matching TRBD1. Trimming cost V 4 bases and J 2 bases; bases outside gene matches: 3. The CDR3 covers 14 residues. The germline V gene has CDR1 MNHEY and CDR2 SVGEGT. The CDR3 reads CASSFDRGAYEQYF. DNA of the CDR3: TGTGCCAGCAGTTTCGACAGGGGGGCCTACGAGCAGTACTTC.

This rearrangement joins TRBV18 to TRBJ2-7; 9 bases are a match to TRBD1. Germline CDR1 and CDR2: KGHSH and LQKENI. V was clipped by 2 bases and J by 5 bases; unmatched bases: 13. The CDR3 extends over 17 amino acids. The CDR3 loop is CASSPTSERDRVNEQYF. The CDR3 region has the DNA TGTGCCAGCTCACCAACATCTGAACGGGACAGGGTAAACGAGCAGTACTTC.

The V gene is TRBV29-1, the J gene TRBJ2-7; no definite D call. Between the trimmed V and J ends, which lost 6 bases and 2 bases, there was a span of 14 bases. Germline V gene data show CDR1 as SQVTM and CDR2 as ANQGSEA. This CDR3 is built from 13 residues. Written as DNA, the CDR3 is TGCAGCGTGAATGGAGAGCCCCCCTACGAGCAGTACTTC. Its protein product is CSVNGEPPYEQYF.

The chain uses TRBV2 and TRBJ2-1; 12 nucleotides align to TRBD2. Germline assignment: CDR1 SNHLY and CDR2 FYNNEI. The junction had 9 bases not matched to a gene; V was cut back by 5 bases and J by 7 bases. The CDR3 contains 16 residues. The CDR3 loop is CASSRQTSGRLNEQFF. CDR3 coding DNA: TGTGCCAGCAGTAGACAAACTAGCGGGAGGCTGAATGAGCAGTTCTTC.